The 8 T cell receptor beta chains below come from one sample, sequenced in a study of control samples from healthy donors and cancer patients. Produced via immunoSEQ multiplex PCR; TCRdb's table is partial and in-frame only. The sample has about 65,000 clones, 90% seen once. Sample: PBMCs. All receptors come from a woman aged 45-65 years with colorectal cancer.

The chain recombines TRBV7-8 with TRBJ2-4; the match to TRBD2 covers 13 bases. The trim removed 3 bases at V and 5 bases at J, leaving 10 bases unmatched. This CDR3 has 18 residues. The germline V gene encodes CDR1 SGHVS and CDR2 FQNEAQ. The CDR3 here is CASSFLLAGGRGENIQYF. The CDR3 DNA reads as TGTGCCAGCAGCTTTTTACTAGCGGGAGGGCGAGGGGAAAACATTCAGTACTTC.

The V call is TRBV2, the J call TRBJ1-4; the match to TRBD1 covers 7 bases. Germline CDR1 is SNHLY and CDR2 is FYNNEI. V lost 6 bases, J lost 4 bases, and 8 bases stayed unmatched. The CDR3 loop spans 15 amino acids. The CDR3: CASRGGQEINEKLFF. As DNA, the CDR3 is TGTGCCAGCAGGGGAGGACAGGAAATTAATGAAAAACTGTTTTTT.

In this sample, this clone turned up once. This chain joins TRBV27 and TRBJ1-6; D unclear. V was shortened by 3 bases and J by 7 bases, with 4 bases between the two germline ends. This CDR3 has 12 amino acids. From germline, CDR1 is MNHEY and CDR2 SMNVEV (reference sequence). CDR3 protein: CASSFLNSPLHF. Here the CDR3 DNA reads TGTGCCAGCAGTTTCCTAAATTCACCCCTCCACTTT.

V gene TRBV19 combines with J gene TRBJ1-1, with D possibly TRBD1 on 6 matching bases. V was clipped by 5 bases and J by 4 bases, with 11 bases between them. Germline loops: CDR1 LNHDA, CDR2 SQIVND (reference sequence). This CDR3 is built from 13 residues. CDR3 in amino acids: CASSPAGVTEAFF. The CDR3 region has the DNA TGTGCCAGTAGTCCAGCAGGGGTCACTGAAGCTTTCTTT. Full variable domain (remainder filled in from reference TRBV19 and TRBJ1-1): DGGITQSPKYLFRKEGQNVTLSCEQNLNHDAMYWYRQDPGQGLRLIYYSQIVNDFQKGDIAEGYSVSREKKESFPLTVTSAQKNPTAFYLCASSPAGVTEAFFGQGTRLTVV.

DNA for the CDR3: TGTGCCAGCAGTTATCAAGGACTAGCGGGAGGTTCCCCAGATACGCAGTATTTT. This translates into CASSYQGLAGGSPDTQYF. This chain uses TRBV28 with TRBJ2-3, with TRBD2 matching over 14 bases. This CDR3 region has 18 residues. Trimming at V came to 4 bases and at J to 4 bases, leaving 10 bases not matched to a gene. Germline V CDR1 and CDR2: MDHEN, SYDVKM.

The chain has TRBV3-1 (or the pseudogene TRBV3-2) and TRBJ1-5, with 7 positions matching TRBD1. V dropped 1 base and J dropped 7; count of bases not matched to a gene: 4. The CDR3 loop spans 14 amino acids. Per germline, CDR1 LGHDT and CDR2 YNNKEL (reference sequence). The CDR3 sequence is CASSQAQGQQPQHF. As DNA, the CDR3 is TGTGCCAGCAGCCAAGCACAGGGGCAGCAGCCCCAGCATTTT.

This chain links TRBV20-1 with TRBJ2-1; unclear D gene. CDR3 size: 14 residues. V was cut by 3 bases and J by 0 bases, with 9 bases left in between. Per germline, CDR1 DFQATT and CDR2 SNEGSKA (reference sequence). The CDR3 sequence: CSASGGSSYNEQFF. The CDR3 bases are TGCAGTGCTAGTGGCGGAAGCTCCTACAATGAGCAGTTCTTC.

This clone was seen only once. V gene TRBV7-2 combines with J gene TRBJ1-1, with D perhaps TRBD1 (6 bases). CDR1 SGHTA and CDR2 FQGNSA come from the germline V gene. V was cut by 8 bases and J by 3 bases, with 13 bases left in between. This CDR3 comprises 13 residues. The CDR3 spells CASERGGDTEAFF. The CDR3 bases are TGTGCCAGCGAAAGGGGGGGAGACACTGAAGCTTTCTTT.